This T cell receptor beta chain was sequenced during a study of beta chain features in type 1 diabetes. Whole-study results and caveats: The study found moderately but significantly shorter TCRB CDR3s in all four CD4+ subsets of Type 1 diabetes patients.

Expressed TCRB transcripts were sequenced because the entire RNA isolate underwent reverse transcription. TCRdb keeps only in-frame clones here, not all; method: immunoSEQ multiplex PCR. Here the sample spans approximately 60,000 clones, about 47% being singletons. This clone was counted between two and nine times. The antigen remains unidentified. This CDR3 contains 14 residues. The J segment lost 6 bases and the V segment lost 2 bases, leaving 3 bases of the junction unmatched. CDR1 MNHNY and CDR2 SVGAGI come from the germline V gene (reference sequence). The TCR was taken from a woman aged 40-49 years with type 1 diabetes. The V call is TRBV6-6, the J call TRBJ1-4, with 7 bases fitting TRBD1. The sample comprised Tregs from blood. CDR3 coding DNA: TGTGCCAGCAGTTACAGGGGGCGGGATGAAAAACTGTTTTTT. Protein sequence: CASSYRGRDEKLFF.